Listed below are T cell receptor beta chains from one sample, sequenced in a study of blood T cell repertoires in COVID-19. The table came from immunoSEQ multiplex PCR; TCRdb's copy has only in-frame clones and leaves some out. The sample records 150,000 to 200,000 clones, approximately 84% being singletons. Material for sequencing was PBMCs or T cells enriched from blood (not recorded which). The receptors originated from a human donor with acute COVID-19. The donor label of this sample is uncertain. Both conserved end residues are part of each CDR3. Each record gives: CDR3 DNA, CDR3 protein, clone size, J gene, D gene, V gene. The D gene is left open where the match is weak. Size tells how often a clone was seen (once, few, many) or the class of an expanded clone, and some rows leave it out.

CDR3nt: TGTGCCAGCAGCTCCCCCTCCGGGACTACCCAAGAGACCCAGTACTTC
CDR3aa: CASSSPSGTTQETQYF
abundance: -
j_gene: TRBJ2-5
d_gene: TRBD2
v_gene: TRBV5-6

CDR3nt: TGTGCCCGCTCGCGGGACGTATCTGAAGCTTTCTTT
CDR3aa: CARSRDVSEAFF
abundance: -
j_gene: TRBJ1-1
d_gene: -
v_gene: TRBV30

CDR3nt: TGTGCCAGCAGCGTAGGGAATAGCGGGGGGGATACGCAGTATTTT
CDR3aa: CASSVGNSGGDTQYF
abundance: -
j_gene: TRBJ2-3
d_gene: TRBD2
v_gene: TRBV9

CDR3nt: TGTGCCAGCCCCCTCGCAGCAGGCGAGACCCAGTACTTC
CDR3aa: CASPLAAGETQYF
abundance: -
j_gene: TRBJ2-5
d_gene: -
v_gene: TRBV2

CDR3nt: TGTGCCAGCAGCTTGGACCGGACAATGGGGACCGGGGAGCTGTTTTTT
CDR3aa: CASSLDRTMGTGELFF
abundance: -
j_gene: TRBJ2-2
d_gene: -
v_gene: TRBV5-5

CDR3nt: TGTGCCATCAGTGTTGGCTACCGGGACAGGGGGCGAAATGACGGGGAGCTGTTTTTT
CDR3aa: CAISVGYRDRGRNDGELFF
abundance: -
j_gene: TRBJ2-2
d_gene: TRBD1
v_gene: TRBV10-3

CDR3nt: TGCGCCAGCATCAGGGCCCCGGGTGGGGACACTGAAGCTTTCTTT
CDR3aa: CASIRAPGGDTEAFF
abundance: -
j_gene: TRBJ1-1
d_gene: -
v_gene: TRBV5-1

CDR3nt: TGTGCCACCAGCAGACGCCATGGACGGGGGGGCTACGAGCAGTACTTC
CDR3aa: CATSRRHGRGGYEQYF
abundance: -
j_gene: TRBJ2-7
d_gene: TRBD2
v_gene: TRBV15

CDR3nt: TGTGCCATCAGGGAGACAGGGTGGGACACTGAAGCTTTCTTT
CDR3aa: CAIRETGWDTEAFF
abundance: -
j_gene: TRBJ1-1
d_gene: TRBD1
v_gene: TRBV10-3

CDR3nt: TGCGCCAGCAGCTTGGGAGGGCAGTGGACAGATACGCAGTATTTT
CDR3aa: CASSLGGQWTDTQYF
abundance: -
j_gene: TRBJ2-3
d_gene: -
v_gene: TRBV5-1

CDR3nt: TGTGCCAGCAGCCAAGGGGGGACAGGAACTAGCAATCAGCCCCAGCATTTT
CDR3aa: CASSQGGTGTSNQPQHF
abundance: -
j_gene: TRBJ1-5
d_gene: TRBD1
v_gene: TRBV4-2

CDR3nt: TGTGCCAGCAGTTTTAGCGGGGCCAATTCACCCCTCCACTTT
CDR3aa: CASSFSGANSPLHF
abundance: -
j_gene: TRBJ1-6
d_gene: -
v_gene: TRBV27

CDR3nt: TGTGCCAGCTCACTGGCCCGGCGGGGTGTCGGAGGAGAGACCCAGTACTTC
CDR3aa: CASSLARRGVGGETQYF
abundance: -
j_gene: TRBJ2-5
d_gene: -
v_gene: TRBV18

CDR3nt: TGTGCCAGCAGCCCGAGACAGAGCTATGGCTACACCTTC
CDR3aa: CASSPRQSYGYTF
abundance: -
j_gene: TRBJ1-2
d_gene: -
v_gene: TRBV7-9

CDR3nt: TGCGCCAGCAGCCAAGATCCCTCTAGCGCCTTCAAGCAGTACTTC
CDR3aa: CASSQDPSSAFKQYF
abundance: -
j_gene: TRBJ2-7
d_gene: -
v_gene: TRBV4-3

CDR3nt: TGTGCCAGCAGCTATCCTAACACAGATACGCAGTATTTT
CDR3aa: CASSYPNTDTQYF
abundance: -
j_gene: TRBJ2-3
d_gene: -
v_gene: TRBV9

CDR3nt: TGCGCCAGCAGCTTGGGGCGCGGGACAGGAATCTCTGGGGCCAACGTCCTGACTTTC
CDR3aa: CASSLGRGTGISGANVLTF
abundance: -
j_gene: TRBJ2-6
d_gene: TRBD1
v_gene: TRBV5-1

CDR3nt: TGTGCCAGCAGCGGGCTCCGGGGGGGCCGATCGTCAAATACGCAGTATTTT
CDR3aa: CASSGLRGGRSSNTQYF
abundance: -
j_gene: TRBJ2-3
d_gene: TRBD2
v_gene: TRBV14

CDR3nt: TGTGCCAGCAGTTCAACGGGTCGCTCCTACAATGAGCAGTTCTTC
CDR3aa: CASSSTGRSYNEQFF
abundance: -
j_gene: TRBJ2-1
d_gene: -
v_gene: TRBV27

CDR3nt: TGTGCCAGCAGTGAATACGCAGGAGGGAAGAGTCAGCCCCAGCATTTT
CDR3aa: CASSEYAGGKSQPQHF
abundance: -
j_gene: TRBJ1-5
d_gene: -
v_gene: TRBV6-1

CDR3nt: TGTGCCAGCAGTTATGGGCTAGCTACCTACGAGCAGTACTTC
CDR3aa: CASSYGLATYEQYF
abundance: -
j_gene: TRBJ2-7
d_gene: -
v_gene: TRBV6-5

CDR3nt: TGTGCCAGCAGCTTAGCGGGTATCTCCTACGAGCAGTACTTC
CDR3aa: CASSLAGISYEQYF
abundance: -
j_gene: TRBJ2-7
d_gene: -
v_gene: TRBV11-3

CDR3nt: TGTGCCATCAGGACGGGTGGAGCGAAGTACTTC
CDR3aa: CAIRTGGAKYF
abundance: -
j_gene: TRBJ2-7
d_gene: -
v_gene: TRBV10-3

CDR3nt: TGTGCCAGCAGTGGAGAAGGGGCCGAGCAGTACTTC
CDR3aa: CASSGEGAEQYF
abundance: -
j_gene: TRBJ2-7
d_gene: -
v_gene: TRBV2

CDR3nt: TGTGCCAGCAGTTACTCCGACAGGCTTGGTGGGAACACTGAAGCTTTCTTT
CDR3aa: CASSYSDRLGGNTEAFF
abundance: -
j_gene: TRBJ1-1
d_gene: -
v_gene: TRBV6-2/TRBV6-3

CDR3nt: TGTGCCAGCAGCCTAGGACAGGTGAACACTGAAGCTTTCTTT
CDR3aa: CASSLGQVNTEAFF
abundance: -
j_gene: TRBJ1-1
d_gene: TRBD1
v_gene: TRBV7-9

CDR3nt: TGCGCCAGCAGCCAAGATTTGGTAATCCCTACGGGCACTGAAGCTTTCTTT
CDR3aa: CASSQDLVIPTGTEAFF
abundance: once
j_gene: TRBJ1-1
d_gene: -
v_gene: TRBV4-3

CDR3nt: TGTGCCATCAGTGGCCGCGGCACCGACTATGGCTACACCTTC
CDR3aa: CAISGRGTDYGYTF
abundance: once
j_gene: TRBJ1-2
d_gene: -
v_gene: TRBV10-3

CDR3nt: TGTGCCAGACTCGACAGGGTCAAAGATACGCAGTATTTT
CDR3aa: CARLDRVKDTQYF
abundance: -
j_gene: TRBJ2-3
d_gene: TRBD1
v_gene: TRBV18

CDR3nt: TGTGCCAGCAGGAGGACCGGGACAGGGGGGATCAGCGGCACTGAAGCTTTCTTT
CDR3aa: CASRRTGTGGISGTEAFF
abundance: -
j_gene: TRBJ1-1
d_gene: TRBD1
v_gene: TRBV7-9

CDR3nt: TGTGCCTGGATCCCGGCCCGGGGGGGAGATACGCAGTATTTT
CDR3aa: CAWIPARGGDTQYF
abundance: -
j_gene: TRBJ2-3
d_gene: TRBD2
v_gene: TRBV30

CDR3nt: TGTGCCAGCAGCTTAGTAGGCAGGGGAAGTGGAAACACCATATATTTT
CDR3aa: CASSLVGRGSGNTIYF
abundance: -
j_gene: TRBJ1-3
d_gene: -
v_gene: TRBV7-6

CDR3nt: TGCGCCAGCAGCTCTCCGGGACAGAACTATGGCTACACCTTC
CDR3aa: CASSSPGQNYGYTF
abundance: -
j_gene: TRBJ1-2
d_gene: TRBD1
v_gene: TRBV5-1

CDR3nt: TGCGCCAGCAGGAGAGAAACCGGGACAGGGAACAATGAGCAGTTCTTC
CDR3aa: CASRRETGTGNNEQFF
abundance: once
j_gene: TRBJ2-1
d_gene: TRBD1
v_gene: TRBV5-1

CDR3nt: TGCGCCAGCAGCCAAGAGGGGGGAACCGGGGAGCTGTTTTTT
CDR3aa: CASSQEGGTGELFF
abundance: -
j_gene: TRBJ2-2
d_gene: -
v_gene: TRBV4-3

CDR3nt: TGTGCCAGTAGCCCCGTGGTGGGGGCTGGCAACATTCAGTACTTC
CDR3aa: CASSPVVGAGNIQYF
abundance: -
j_gene: TRBJ2-4
d_gene: -
v_gene: TRBV19

CDR3nt: TGTGCCAGCAGCTTAATGGCGGGGGAGAACACTGAAGCTTTCTTT
CDR3aa: CASSLMAGENTEAFF
abundance: -
j_gene: TRBJ1-1
d_gene: -
v_gene: TRBV7-8

CDR3nt: TGTGCCAGCAGCGTATCACTAGCGGGGGGAAATACGCAGTATTTT
CDR3aa: CASSVSLAGGNTQYF
abundance: -
j_gene: TRBJ2-3
d_gene: TRBD2
v_gene: TRBV9

CDR3nt: TGTGCCAGCGGGCGGGGGGATAAGGTGTACTTC
CDR3aa: CASGRGDKVYF
abundance: once
j_gene: TRBJ2-7
d_gene: TRBD2
v_gene: TRBV6-5

CDR3nt: TGCGCCAGCAGCTATGGGACAACAACTAATGAAAAACTGTTTTTT
CDR3aa: CASSYGTTTNEKLFF
abundance: -
j_gene: TRBJ1-4
d_gene: -
v_gene: TRBV5-1

CDR3nt: TGTGCCAGCAGGGAGCGGGGGTTAACTGGAAACACCATATATTTT
CDR3aa: CASRERGLTGNTIYF
abundance: -
j_gene: TRBJ1-3
d_gene: -
v_gene: TRBV7-9

CDR3nt: TGTGCCAGCAGTTACTGGGCAGGGGAAAGTAGATCGGGGCAGTACTTC
CDR3aa: CASSYWAGESRSGQYF
abundance: once
j_gene: TRBJ2-7
d_gene: -
v_gene: TRBV6-5

CDR3nt: TGCGCCAGCAGCTCTCGCGGGGGTTCCTACAATGAGCAGTTCTTC
CDR3aa: CASSSRGGSYNEQFF
abundance: -
j_gene: TRBJ2-1
d_gene: TRBD2
v_gene: TRBV5-1

CDR3nt: TGCAGGGCTGAGGCCCGGGGAGCTTTCTTT
CDR3aa: CRAEARGAFF
abundance: few
j_gene: TRBJ1-1
d_gene: -
v_gene: TRBV20-1

CDR3nt: TGTGCTAGTGGTTTGGTACTGGACCGCGGGGACACCATATATTTT
CDR3aa: CASGLVLDRGDTIYF
abundance: -
j_gene: TRBJ1-3
d_gene: -
v_gene: TRBV12-5

CDR3nt: TGCGCCAGCAAAGGGGCTGGTACTGAAGCTTTCTTT
CDR3aa: CASKGAGTEAFF
abundance: -
j_gene: TRBJ1-1
d_gene: -
v_gene: TRBV4-3

CDR3nt: TGTGCCTCTCTCGGGAGTAGCCACGAGCAGTACTTC
CDR3aa: CASLGSSHEQYF
abundance: -
j_gene: TRBJ2-7
d_gene: -
v_gene: TRBV2

CDR3nt: TGCGCCAGCAGCTTGGGGACTAGTCATCGCTACGAGCAGTACTTC
CDR3aa: CASSLGTSHRYEQYF
abundance: -
j_gene: TRBJ2-7
d_gene: TRBD2
v_gene: TRBV5-1